A selection of T cell receptor beta chains follows, all from one sample in a study of blood T cell repertoires in COVID-19. Sequencing was performed with immunoSEQ multiplex PCR; in TCRdb, only in-frame clones are kept and a portion is missing. The sample has 250,000 to 350,000 clones, about 88% seen once. Sequences were obtained from peripheral blood. Receptors were obtained from a woman aged 55-69 years with acute or convalescent COVID-19. The CDR3 runs from the conserved cysteine through the conserved F or W. The D gene is left open where the match is weak. Clone size is stated in some rows and not others, as once, few, many or a class when expanded.

size: once
D: .
J: TRBJ2-2
V: TRBV7-3
CDR3: CASSLSGNTGELFF
DNA: TGTGCCAGCAGCTTATCGGGAAACACCGGGGAGCTGTTTTTT

size: .
D: .
J: TRBJ2-1
V: TRBV27
CDR3: CASTLGANNEQFF
DNA: TGTGCCAGCACCCTTGGGGCAAACAATGAGCAGTTCTTC

size: .
D: .
J: TRBJ2-5
V: TRBV2
CDR3: CASSEGRGLETQYF
DNA: TGTGCCAGCAGTGAAGGCAGGGGCCTCGAGACCCAGTACTTC

size: .
D: .
J: TRBJ1-2
V: TRBV19
CDR3: CASSIVWAGEGYTF
DNA: TGTGCCAGTAGTATAGTTTGGGCAGGGGAAGGCTACACCTTC

size: .
D: TRBD1
J: TRBJ1-4
V: TRBV11-2
CDR3: CASSLERGRPVMRADEKLFF
DNA: TGTGCCAGCAGCTTAGAAAGGGGGCGGCCGGTAATGAGGGCCGATGAAAAACTGTTTTTT

size: .
D: TRBD1
J: TRBJ2-1
V: TRBV29-1
CDR3: CSVVDRDREYNEQFF
DNA: TGCAGCGTTGTAGACCGGGACAGAGAATACAATGAGCAGTTCTTC

size: .
D: .
J: TRBJ1-1
V: TRBV5-4
CDR3: CASSPVSRVTEAFF
DNA: TGTGCCAGCAGCCCGGTTTCGCGGGTCACTGAAGCTTTCTTT

size: .
D: TRBD2
J: TRBJ2-7
V: TRBV9
CDR3: CASSLAGGTYEQYF
DNA: TGTGCCAGCAGCCTAGCGGGAGGGACCTACGAGCAGTACTTC

size: .
D: TRBD1
J: TRBJ1-5
V: TRBV7-8
CDR3: CASSLGTGASNQPQHF
DNA: TGTGCCAGCAGCTTAGGGACAGGGGCGTCCAATCAGCCCCAGCATTTT

size: .
D: TRBD2
J: TRBJ2-1
V: TRBV9
CDR3: CASSVDSGSYNEQFF
DNA: TGTGCCAGCAGCGTAGACAGCGGGAGCTACAATGAGCAGTTCTTC

size: .
D: .
J: TRBJ2-2
V: TRBV15
CDR3: CATSRDRGTGTGELFF
DNA: TGTGCCACCAGCAGAGATAGGGGTACGGGCACCGGGGAGCTGTTTTTT

size: .
D: .
J: TRBJ2-7
V: TRBV18
CDR3: CASSPGAISYEQYF
DNA: TGTGCCAGCTCACCGGGCGCTATCTCCTACGAGCAGTACTTC

size: few
D: TRBD2
J: TRBJ2-1
V: TRBV10-3
CDR3: CAISEGLAGGTEIDEQFF
DNA: TGTGCCATCAGTGAGGGTCTAGCGGGGGGGACCGAGATCGATGAGCAGTTCTTC

size: .
D: .
J: TRBJ2-2
V: TRBV24-1
CDR3: CATSDPRGELFF
DNA: TGTGCCACCAGTGACCCCCGGGGGGAGCTGTTTTTT

size: .
D: .
J: TRBJ1-5
V: TRBV18
CDR3: CASSPGHSQPQHF
DNA: TGTGCCAGCTCACCGGGACACAGCCAGCCCCAGCATTTT

size: .
D: TRBD2
J: TRBJ2-3
V: TRBV4-2
CDR3: CASSLGLAGDRTDTQYF
DNA: TGTGCCAGCAGCCTCGGACTAGCGGGAGACCGCACAGATACGCAGTATTTT

size: .
D: .
J: TRBJ2-7
V: TRBV28
CDR3: CASSPASTGPYEQYF
DNA: TGTGCCAGCAGCCCAGCCTCGACAGGTCCCTACGAGCAGTACTTC

size: .
D: .
J: TRBJ1-1
V: TRBV6-5
CDR3: CAIKGGLHTEAFF
DNA: TGTGCCATCAAAGGGGGTCTACACACTGAAGCTTTCTTT

size: .
D: TRBD1
J: TRBJ1-2
V: TRBV5-1
CDR3: CASSPGQGNYGYTF
DNA: TGCGCCAGCAGCCCGGGACAGGGAAACTATGGCTACACCTTC

size: .
D: TRBD1
J: TRBJ1-2
V: TRBV5-1
CDR3: CASSWLSGQGKNGYTF
DNA: TGCGCCAGCAGCTGGTTGTCTGGACAGGGAAAAAATGGCTACACCTTC

size: .
D: TRBD1
J: TRBJ1-5
V: TRBV28
CDR3: CASSFGARGQFWGNQPQHF
DNA: TGTGCCAGCAGTTTCGGCGCCAGGGGGCAATTTTGGGGCAATCAGCCCCAGCATTTT

size: .
D: TRBD1
J: TRBJ2-2
V: TRBV7-8
CDR3: CASNQGQANTGELFF
DNA: TGTGCCAGCAACCAAGGACAGGCGAACACCGGGGAGCTGTTTTTT

size: .
D: .
J: TRBJ2-7
V: TRBV2
CDR3: CASTSPVKGYEQYF
DNA: TGTGCCAGCACATCCCCCGTCAAGGGGTACGAGCAGTACTTC

size: .
D: TRBD1
J: TRBJ2-1
V: TRBV25-1
CDR3: CASSPTGTEQFF
DNA: TGTGCCAGCAGCCCGACAGGGACTGAGCAGTTCTTC

size: .
D: TRBD1
J: TRBJ2-1
V: TRBV18
CDR3: CASSPTGGVIYNEQFF
DNA: TGTGCCAGCTCACCGACAGGGGGCGTGATTTACAATGAGCAGTTCTTC

size: once
D: TRBD2
J: TRBJ2-4
V: TRBV7-8
CDR3: CASSPGEGYIQYF
DNA: TGTGCCAGCAGCCCTGGGGAGGGTTACATTCAGTACTTC

size: .
D: TRBD1
J: TRBJ2-5
V: TRBV5-1
CDR3: CASSWQGEETQYF
DNA: TGCGCCAGCAGCTGGCAGGGGGAAGAGACCCAGTACTTC

size: .
D: TRBD2
J: TRBJ2-1
V: TRBV6-1
CDR3: CASSETSGRLSNEQFF
DNA: TGTGCCAGCAGTGAGACTAGCGGGAGGCTCAGCAATGAGCAGTTCTTC

size: .
D: .
J: TRBJ1-6
V: TRBV5-1
CDR3: CASSLGQTFERTYNSPLHF
DNA: TGCGCCAGCAGCTTGGGGCAGACCTTCGAGCGGACCTATAATTCACCCCTCCACTTT

size: once
D: .
J: TRBJ2-5
V: TRBV28
CDR3: CASSGGRGQETQYF
DNA: TGTGCCAGCAGTGGGGGCAGGGGACAAGAGACCCAGTACTTC

size: .
D: TRBD1
J: TRBJ2-7
V: TRBV27
CDR3: CASSHDRTGNGEQYF
DNA: TGTGCCAGCAGCCACGACAGGACAGGGAACGGCGAGCAGTACTTC

size: .
D: .
J: TRBJ1-4
V: TRBV3-1/TRBV3-2
CDR3: CASSQELDSKLFF
DNA: TGTGCCAGCAGCCAAGAACTCGATTCAAAACTGTTTTTT

size: .
D: TRBD2
J: TRBJ2-2
V: TRBV11-2
CDR3: CASSLGGRGANTGELFF
DNA: TGTGCCAGCAGCTTAGGCGGGCGGGGGGCGAACACCGGGGAGCTGTTTTTT

size: .
D: .
J: TRBJ2-1
V: TRBV28
CDR3: CASSRQKEYYNEQFF
DNA: TGTGCCAGCAGTCGACAGAAAGAATACTACAATGAGCAGTTCTTC

size: .
D: .
J: TRBJ2-1
V: TRBV6-2/TRBV6-3
CDR3: CASSYLHEQFF
DNA: TGTGCCAGCAGTTACCTCCATGAGCAGTTCTTC

size: once
D: .
J: TRBJ1-5
V: TRBV28
CDR3: CASSGKQYYSNQPQHF
DNA: TGTGCCAGCAGTGGTAAGCAATATTATAGCAATCAGCCCCAGCATTTT

size: .
D: TRBD1
J: TRBJ1-3
V: TRBV11-2
CDR3: CASSYSGQGHSGNTIYF
DNA: TGTGCCAGCAGCTACTCCGGACAGGGACACTCTGGAAACACCATATATTTT

size: once
D: .
J: TRBJ1-6
V: TRBV28
CDR3: CASQGAVDNSPLHF
DNA: TGTGCCAGTCAAGGGGCGGTTGATAATTCACCCCTCCACTTT

size: .
D: TRBD1
J: TRBJ1-1
V: TRBV5-1
CDR3: CASSRRQGLTEAFF
DNA: TGCGCCAGCAGCCGACGACAGGGATTAACTGAAGCTTTCTTT